A selection of T cell receptor beta chains follows, all from one sample in a study of T cell repertoires in cytomegalovirus infection. TCRdb analysed the reads with MiXCR anew, one entry per CDR3 protein. The table includes about 180,000 distinct CDR3 sequences, roughly 15% detected once. Sequences were obtained from CD8+ T cells from PBMCs. All receptors come from a human donor in good health (CMV status not recorded). Some clones in this sample may be carry-over from other donors' samples. Each CDR3 is given with its conserved first and last residue. D genes are given only for firm matches. For some rows the clone size is stated as once, few or many, or as a class when expanded; others skip it.

d_call j_call v_call clone_size cdr3_nt cdr3_aa
TRBD1 TRBJ1-6 TRBV6-2/TRBV6-3 . TGTGCCAGCAGAACCGGGACAGGTGATTCACCCCTCCACTTT CASRTGTGDSPLHF
. TRBJ2-4 TRBV7-9 few TGTGCCAGCAGCTTAGGAACGGGACCCAAAAACATTCAGTACTTC CASSLGTGPKNIQYF
TRBD1 TRBJ1-3 TRBV4-3 few TGCGCCAGCAGCCAAGCAACAATAAGGGGGCCCCGTTCTGGAAACACCATATATTTT CASSQATIRGPRSGNTIYF
. TRBJ2-3 TRBV20-1 few TGCAGTGCTAGGGACCTCGAGAGCACCGCGGCAGATACGCAGTATTTT CSARDLESTAADTQYF
TRBD1 TRBJ1-1 TRBV30 . TGTGCCTGGAGTGTAGGGACAGAAAACACTGAAGCTTTCTTT CAWSVGTENTEAFF
TRBD2 TRBJ2-1 TRBV11-1 few TGTGCCAGCAGCCAGGGACTAGCGGGGGGCAATGAGCAGTTCTTC CASSQGLAGGNEQFF
. TRBJ2-3 TRBV12-3/TRBV12-4 . TGTGCCAGCAGGCACCAGGGGCGGGCAGATACGCAGTATTTT CASRHQGRADTQYF
. TRBJ1-3 TRBV5-5 . TGTGCCAGCAGCGGGGGGGCATCCTCTGGAAACACCATATATTTT CASSGGASSGNTIYF
. TRBJ2-7 TRBV28 . TGTGCCAGCAGCCAGGACTTCTCCTACGAGCAGTACTTC CASSQDFSYEQYF
TRBD1 TRBJ1-5 TRBV19 . TGTGCCAGTAGTATAAGAGACAGGGGCCGATCAAGCAATCAGCCCCAGCATTTT CASSIRDRGRSSNQPQHF
TRBD2 TRBJ2-1 TRBV29-1 . TGCAGCGTTGAAGGGCGGGGGGGCTCCTACAATGAGCAGTTCTTC CSVEGRGGSYNEQFF
. TRBJ2-3 TRBV7-2 . TGTGCCAGCCGCGGTCTAGGGCGGGTAGCAGATACGCAGTATTTT CASRGLGRVADTQYF
. TRBJ1-2 TRBV7-2 . TGTGCCAGCAGCGTCGGCTCTTATGGCTACACCTTC CASSVGSYGYTF
. TRBJ1-2 TRBV6-1 few TGTGCCAGCAGCTCAGGGGTGTACACCTTC CASSSGVYTF
TRBD2 TRBJ2-1 TRBV5-8 few TGTGCCAGCAGCTCCGCGGGGACTAGCGGAAACAATGAGCAGTTCTTC CASSSAGTSGNNEQFF
. TRBJ2-2 TRBV7-8 few TGTGCCAGCAGCCCCTCCTCCTCTGGGAACACCGGGGAGCTGTTTTTT CASSPSSSGNTGELFF
TRBD1 TRBJ2-2 TRBV28 . TGTGCCAGCAGTTTCAGGGGGCTTCTTGGGGAGCTGTTTTTT CASSFRGLLGELFF
. TRBJ2-2 TRBV7-9 . TGTGCCAGCAGCCCTTTGAAGCTTGGGGAGCTGTTTTTT CASSPLKLGELFF
TRBD1 TRBJ2-2 TRBV27 few TGTGCCAGCAGCGGACAGGGGTCCGGAAGATTGACCGGGGAGCTGTTTTTT CASSGQGSGRLTGELFF
. TRBJ1-4 TRBV2 . TGTGCCAGCAGTCTCAGCCAGAGTAGGGAAAAACTGTTTTTT CASSLSQSREKLFF
TRBD1 TRBJ2-1 TRBV7-3 . TGTGCCAGCAGCTCCTGGGACAGGCCGAATGAGCAGTTCTTC CASSSWDRPNEQFF
. TRBJ2-7 TRBV7-9 many TGTGCCAGCAGTGAAGAGGCAGTATCCTACGAGCAGTACTTC CASSEEAVSYEQYF
TRBD2 TRBJ2-7 TRBV11-2 few TGTGCCAGCACCGACATCACTAGCGGGGACTCCTACGAGCAGTACTTC CASTDITSGDSYEQYF
. TRBJ1-2 TRBV9 . TGTGCCAGCAGCGTCCAGGGAGATGGCTACACCTTC CASSVQGDGYTF
. TRBJ2-2 TRBV7-9 . TGTGCCAGCAGCTTAGTGGATTCAGGGATTAACACCGGGGAGCTGTTTTTT CASSLVDSGINTGELFF